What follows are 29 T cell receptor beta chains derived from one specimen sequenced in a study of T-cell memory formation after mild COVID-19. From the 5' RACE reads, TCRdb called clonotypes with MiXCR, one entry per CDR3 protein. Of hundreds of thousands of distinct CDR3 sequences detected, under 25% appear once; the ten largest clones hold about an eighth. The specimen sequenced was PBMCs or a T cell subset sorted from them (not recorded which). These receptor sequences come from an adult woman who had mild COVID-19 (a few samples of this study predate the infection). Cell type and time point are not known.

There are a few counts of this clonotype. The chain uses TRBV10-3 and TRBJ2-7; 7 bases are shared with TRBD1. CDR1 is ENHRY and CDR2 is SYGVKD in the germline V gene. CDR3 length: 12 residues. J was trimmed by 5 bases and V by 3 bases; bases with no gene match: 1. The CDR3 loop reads CAISEQGNEQYF. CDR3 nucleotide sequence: TGTGCCATCAGTGAACAGGGGAACGAGCAGTACTTC.

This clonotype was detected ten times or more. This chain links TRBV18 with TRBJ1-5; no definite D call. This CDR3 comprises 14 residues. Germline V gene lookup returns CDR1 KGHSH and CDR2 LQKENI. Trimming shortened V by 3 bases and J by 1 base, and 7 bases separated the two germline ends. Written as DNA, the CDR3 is TGTGCCAGCTCACCTTCCGGCAGCAATCAGCCCCAGCATTTT. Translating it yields CASSPSGSNQPQHF.

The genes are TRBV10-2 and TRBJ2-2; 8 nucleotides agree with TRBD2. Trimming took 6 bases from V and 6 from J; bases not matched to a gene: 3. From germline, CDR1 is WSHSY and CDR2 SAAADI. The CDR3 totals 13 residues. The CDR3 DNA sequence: TGCGCCAGCAGCGGGGGGGCGGCCGGGGAGCTGTTTTTT. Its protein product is CASSGGAAGELFF.

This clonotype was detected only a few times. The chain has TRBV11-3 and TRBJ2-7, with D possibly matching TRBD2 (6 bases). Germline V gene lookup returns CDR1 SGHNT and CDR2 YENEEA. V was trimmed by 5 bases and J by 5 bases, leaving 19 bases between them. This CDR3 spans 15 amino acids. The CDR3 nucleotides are TGTGCCAGCAGCCCGAGAGTTCGCGGGACCCACGAGCAGTACTTC. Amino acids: CASSPRVRGTHEQYF.

In nucleotides, the CDR3 is TGTGCCAGCAGTTTAGAGGGCCTCGCAGCGGGAGTACACGAGCAGTACTTC. It yields the protein CASSLEGLAAGVHEQYF. V gene TRBV27 combines with J gene TRBJ2-7, with TRBD2 matching 8 bases. The CDR3 spans 17 residues. CDR1 is MNHEY and CDR2 is SMNVEV in the germline V gene (reference sequence). Trimming removed 2 bases from V and 5 bases from J; junction bases left unmatched: 14.

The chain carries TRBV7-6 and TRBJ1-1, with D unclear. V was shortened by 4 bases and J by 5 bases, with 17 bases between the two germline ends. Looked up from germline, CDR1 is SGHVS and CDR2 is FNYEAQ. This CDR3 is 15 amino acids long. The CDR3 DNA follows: TGTGCCAGCAGCTCCCCCCAGCCAGGCTCGACTGAAGCTTTCTTT. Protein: CASSSPQPGSTEAFF.

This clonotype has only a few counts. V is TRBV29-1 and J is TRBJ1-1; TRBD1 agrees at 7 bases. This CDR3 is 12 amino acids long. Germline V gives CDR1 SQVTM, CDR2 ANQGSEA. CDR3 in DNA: TGCAGTGCTGGGACAGCCAACACTGAAGCTTTCTTT. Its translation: CSAGTANTEAFF.

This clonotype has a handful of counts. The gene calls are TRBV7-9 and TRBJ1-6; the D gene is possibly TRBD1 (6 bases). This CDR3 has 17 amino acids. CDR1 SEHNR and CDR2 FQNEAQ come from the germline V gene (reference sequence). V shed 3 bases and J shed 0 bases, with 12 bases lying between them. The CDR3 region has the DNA TGTGCCAGCAGCTTTGTGGGGGCGACCTCCTATAATTCACCCCTCCACTTT. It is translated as CASSFVGATSYNSPLHF.

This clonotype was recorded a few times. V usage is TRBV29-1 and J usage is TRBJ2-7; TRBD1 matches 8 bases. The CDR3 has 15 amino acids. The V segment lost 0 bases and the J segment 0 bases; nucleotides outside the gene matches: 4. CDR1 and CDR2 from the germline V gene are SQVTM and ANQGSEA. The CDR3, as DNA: TGCAGCGTTGAAGATCGGGGACAGGCCTCCTACGAGCAGTACTTC. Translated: CSVEDRGQASYEQYF.

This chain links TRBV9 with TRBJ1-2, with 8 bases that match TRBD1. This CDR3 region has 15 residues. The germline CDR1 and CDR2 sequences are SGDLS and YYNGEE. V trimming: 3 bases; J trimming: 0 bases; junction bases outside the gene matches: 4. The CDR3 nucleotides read TGTGCCAGCAGCGCCCGGGACAGGTCTAACTATGGCTACACCTTC. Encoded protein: CASSARDRSNYGYTF.

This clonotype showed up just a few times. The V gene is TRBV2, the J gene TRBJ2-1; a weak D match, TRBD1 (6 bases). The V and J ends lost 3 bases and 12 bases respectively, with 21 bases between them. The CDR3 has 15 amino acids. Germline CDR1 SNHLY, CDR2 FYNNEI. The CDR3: CASSDLGQSTIGQFF. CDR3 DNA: TGTGCCAGCAGTGATTTAGGACAGAGTACAATTGGGCAGTTCTTC.

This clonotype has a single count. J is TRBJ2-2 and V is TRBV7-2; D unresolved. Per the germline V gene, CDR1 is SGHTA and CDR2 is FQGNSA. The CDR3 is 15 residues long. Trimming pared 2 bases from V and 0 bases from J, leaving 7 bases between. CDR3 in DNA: TGTGCCAGCAGCTTATCCGCGACGAACACCGGGGAGCTGTTTTTT. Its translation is CASSLSATNTGELFF.

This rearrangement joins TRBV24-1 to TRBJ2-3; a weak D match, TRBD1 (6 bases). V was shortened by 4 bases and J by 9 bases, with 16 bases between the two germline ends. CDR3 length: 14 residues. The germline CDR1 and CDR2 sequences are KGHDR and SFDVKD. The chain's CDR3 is CATSEAGAPSTQYF. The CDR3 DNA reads TGTGCCACCAGTGAGGCAGGGGCCCCCAGCACGCAGTATTTT.

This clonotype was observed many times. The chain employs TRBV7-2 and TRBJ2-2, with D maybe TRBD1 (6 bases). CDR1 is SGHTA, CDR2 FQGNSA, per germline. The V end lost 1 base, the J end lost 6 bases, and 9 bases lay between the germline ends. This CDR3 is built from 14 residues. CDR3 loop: CASSLDRVPGELFF. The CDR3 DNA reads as TGTGCCAGCAGCTTAGACAGGGTTCCCGGGGAGCTGTTTTTT.

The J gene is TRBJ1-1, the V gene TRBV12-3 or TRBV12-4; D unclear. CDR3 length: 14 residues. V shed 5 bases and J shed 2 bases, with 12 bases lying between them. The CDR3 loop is CASSPRWVNTEAFF. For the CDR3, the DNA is TGTGCCAGCAGTCCCCGGTGGGTAAACACTGAAGCTTTCTTT.

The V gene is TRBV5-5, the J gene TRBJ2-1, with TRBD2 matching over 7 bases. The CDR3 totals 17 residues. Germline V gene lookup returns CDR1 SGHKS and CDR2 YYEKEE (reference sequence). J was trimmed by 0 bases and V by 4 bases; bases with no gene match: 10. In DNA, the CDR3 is TGTGCCAGCAGCCCCGAGCGGGAAGGGAGCTCCTACAATGAGCAGTTCTTC. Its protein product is CASSPEREGSSYNEQFF.

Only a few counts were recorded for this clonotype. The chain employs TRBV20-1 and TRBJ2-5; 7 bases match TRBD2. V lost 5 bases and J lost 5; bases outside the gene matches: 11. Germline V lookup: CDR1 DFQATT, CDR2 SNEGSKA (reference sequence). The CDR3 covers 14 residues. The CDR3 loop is CSAARSGDAETQYF. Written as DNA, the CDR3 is TGCAGTGCTGCCAGAAGCGGGGATGCGGAGACCCAGTACTTC.

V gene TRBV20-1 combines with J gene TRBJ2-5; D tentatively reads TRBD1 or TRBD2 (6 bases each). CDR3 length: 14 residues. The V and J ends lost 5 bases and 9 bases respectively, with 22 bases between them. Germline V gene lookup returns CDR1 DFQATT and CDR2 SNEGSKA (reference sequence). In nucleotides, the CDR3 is TGCAGTGCTCCGGACAGCGGTACCACGGGGGCCCAGTACTTC. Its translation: CSAPDSGTTGAQYF.

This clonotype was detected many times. The CDR3 region has the DNA TGTGCCAGCAGGGCCTACGAGCAGTACTTC. This encodes CASRAYEQYF. J is TRBJ2-7 and V is TRBV2, with D uncertain. Trimming pared 6 bases from V and 2 bases from J, leaving 2 bases between. This CDR3 comprises 10 residues. CDR1 and CDR2 from the germline V gene are SNHLY and FYNNEI.

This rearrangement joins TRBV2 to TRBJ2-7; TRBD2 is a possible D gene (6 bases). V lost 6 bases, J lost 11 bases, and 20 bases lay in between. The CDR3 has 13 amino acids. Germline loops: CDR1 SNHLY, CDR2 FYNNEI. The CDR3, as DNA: TGTGCCAGCAGAAAGGGAATTACGGGAGTGAAGTACTTC. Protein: CASRKGITGVKYF.

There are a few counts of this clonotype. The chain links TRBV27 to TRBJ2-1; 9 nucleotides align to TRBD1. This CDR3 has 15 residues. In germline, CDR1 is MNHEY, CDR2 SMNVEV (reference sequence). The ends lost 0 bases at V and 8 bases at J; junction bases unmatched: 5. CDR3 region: CASSLSRTGADEQFF. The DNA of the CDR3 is TGTGCCAGCAGTTTATCTAGGACAGGGGCTGATGAGCAGTTCTTC.

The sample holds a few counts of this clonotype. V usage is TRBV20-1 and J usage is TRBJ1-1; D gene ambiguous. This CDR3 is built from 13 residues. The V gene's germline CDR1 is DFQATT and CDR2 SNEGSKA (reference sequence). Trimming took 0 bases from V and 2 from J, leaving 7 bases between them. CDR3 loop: CSARDPINTEAFF. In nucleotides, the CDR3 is TGCAGTGCTAGAGATCCGATTAACACTGAAGCTTTCTTT.

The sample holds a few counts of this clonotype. The CDR3, as DNA: TGTGCCAGCTCACCACCGTCCCGGGAAGGGACCCAGTACTTC. It codes for CASSPPSREGTQYF. The chain recombines TRBV18 with TRBJ2-5, with D tentatively TRBD2 (5 bases). CDR1 and CDR2 from the germline V gene are KGHSH and LQKENI. V was clipped by 0 bases and J by 7 bases, with 12 bases between them. This CDR3 spans 14 amino acids. The full variable domain, with the rest looked up from reference TRBV18 and TRBJ2-5, is NAGVMQNPRHLVRRRGQEARLRCSPMKGHSHVYWYRQLPEEGLKFMVYLQKENIIDESGMPKERFSAEFPKEGPSILRIQQVVRGDSAAYFCASSPPSREGTQYFGPGTRLLVL.

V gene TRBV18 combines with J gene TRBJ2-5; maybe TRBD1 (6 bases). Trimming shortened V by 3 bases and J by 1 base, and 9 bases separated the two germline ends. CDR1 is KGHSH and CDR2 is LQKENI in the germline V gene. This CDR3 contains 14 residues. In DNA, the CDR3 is TGTGCCAGCTCACCCGGGACAACCCAAGAGACCCAGTACTTC. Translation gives CASSPGTTQETQYF. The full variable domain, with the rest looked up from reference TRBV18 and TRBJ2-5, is NAGVMQNPRHLVRRRGQEARLRCSPMKGHSHVYWYRQLPEEGLKFMVYLQKENIIDESGMPKERFSAEFPKEGPSILRIQQVVRGDSAAYFCASSPGTTQETQYFGPGTRLLVL.

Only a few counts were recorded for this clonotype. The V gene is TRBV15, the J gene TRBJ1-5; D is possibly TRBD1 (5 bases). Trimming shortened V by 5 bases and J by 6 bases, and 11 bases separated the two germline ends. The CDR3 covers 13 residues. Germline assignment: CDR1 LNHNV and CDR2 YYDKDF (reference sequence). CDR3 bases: TGTGCCACCAGCGTTCGGGGGGTTCAGCCCCAGCATTTT. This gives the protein CATSVRGVQPQHF.

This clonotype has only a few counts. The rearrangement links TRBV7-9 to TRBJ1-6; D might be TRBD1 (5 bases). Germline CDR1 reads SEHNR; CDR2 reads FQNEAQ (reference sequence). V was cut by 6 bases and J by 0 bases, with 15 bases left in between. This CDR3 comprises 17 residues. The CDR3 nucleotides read TGTGCCAGCAGTCCCACTGACAGCAGCTCCTATAATTCACCCCTCCACTTT. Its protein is CASSPTDSSSYNSPLHF.

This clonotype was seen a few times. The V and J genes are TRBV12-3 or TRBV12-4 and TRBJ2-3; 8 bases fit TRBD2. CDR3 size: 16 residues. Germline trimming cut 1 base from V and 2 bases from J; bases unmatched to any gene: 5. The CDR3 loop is CASSLERGTFTDTQYF. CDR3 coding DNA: TGTGCCAGCAGTTTAGAGCGGGGGACCTTCACAGATACGCAGTATTTT.

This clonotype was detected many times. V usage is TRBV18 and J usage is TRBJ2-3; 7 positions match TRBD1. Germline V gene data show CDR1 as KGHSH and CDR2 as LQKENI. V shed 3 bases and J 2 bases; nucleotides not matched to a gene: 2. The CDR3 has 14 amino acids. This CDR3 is CASSPTGATDTQYF. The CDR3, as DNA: TGTGCCAGCTCACCCACAGGGGCCACAGATACGCAGTATTTT.

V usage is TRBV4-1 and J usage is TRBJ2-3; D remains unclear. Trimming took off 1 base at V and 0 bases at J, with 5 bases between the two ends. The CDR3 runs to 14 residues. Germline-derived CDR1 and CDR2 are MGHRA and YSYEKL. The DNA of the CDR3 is TGCGCCAGCAGCCAAGGACGGAGCACAGATACGCAGTATTTT. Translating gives CASSQGRSTDTQYF.